The rows below give T cell receptor beta chains drawn from one sample of a study of tumor-infiltrating lymphocytes in primary liver carcinoma. One entry per CDR3 protein, called by TCRdb with MiXCR from the multiplex PCR reads. The repertoire holds about 33,000 distinct CDR3 sequences, with 75% to 85% as singletons. The sample was liver tumor tissue from sampling region 5. The receptors shown here come from a man aged 40-49 years with primary liver carcinoma and hepatitis B virus infection. Both conserved end residues are trimmed from each CDR3. Each record gives: J gene, V gene, CDR3 protein.

TRBJ2-7 | TRBV5-1 | ASSLGVGTAYSYEHY
TRBJ2-5 | TRBV5-1 | ASSLQPLGLETQY
TRBJ2-3 | TRBV11-2 | ASSRQPIIPTGTQY
TRBJ2-1 | TRBV13 | ASNLINEQF
TRBJ2-7 | TRBV5-1 | ASSLDTVGLAYEQY
TRBJ1-5 | TRBV29-1 | SVVFAGASAQH
TRBJ2-3 | TRBV10-3 | AINRDYQWGADTQY
TRBJ2-1 | TRBV11-2 | ANSPQREGLGEQF
TRBJ1-1 | TRBV5-6 | AISWGGTEAF
TRBJ2-3 | TRBV11-1 | ASSLGLTGADTQY
TRBJ1-1 | TRBV10-3 | AISESRDMNAEAF
TRBJ2-7 | TRBV12-3/TRBV12-4 | ASSRGTGGPYEQY
TRBJ1-2 | TRBV5-6 | AITSSSWTGGHYGYT
TRBJ2-3 | TRBV6-5 | ASSPSWVGGGDTQY
TRBJ2-7 | TRBV6-6 | ASSKTGQAFSYKQY
TRBJ2-7 | TRBV4-1 | ANSHPGLAGGPNRFEQY
TRBJ2-5 | TRBV10-1 | ASSASTRGETQY
TRBJ2-1 | TRBV11-2 | ASSLNDAYEQF
TRBJ2-2 | TRBV11-1 | ASSLVGFGELF
TRBJ1-1 | TRBV10-3 | GISESRDMNTEPF
TRBJ2-1 | TRBV10-1 | TSSESRPVRNNEQF
NA | TRBV15 | ATSHRLVDGDQPQY
TRBJ2-7 | TRBV6-5 | TSNYAGELGEQY
TRBJ2-3 | TRBV11-2 | ASSLAPLAIDAQY
TRBJ2-1 | TRBV29-1 | STQAWGATNEQF
TRBJ2-3 | TRBV9 | ASSVHRTDTQY
TRBJ2-3 | TRBV12-3/TRBV12-4 | ASSSQVGQY
TRBJ1-6 | TRBV4-1 | ASSHNLEGADSSLH
TRBJ2-7 | TRBV29-1 | SARTGRAYERY
TRBJ2-5 | TRBV11-2 | ASSSGHGRETQY
TRBJ2-1 | TRBV7-8 | AGSSEFGGTYNEQF
TRBJ2-7 | TRBV12-3/TRBV12-4 | ASSMRTGGSYEQC
TRBJ1-2 | TRBV20-1 | SATAGRLSGYT
TRBJ2-3 | TRBV10-3 | AIRYTSRASTDMQY
TRBJ2-5 | TRBV29-1 | SVEETPKDTQY
TRBJ2-7 | TRBV12-3/TRBV12-4 | ASSLSSFYEQY
NA | TRBV6-5 | ASNVDYEQF
TRBJ2-7 | TRBV11-2 | ISSLNPGQSYEQY
TRBJ2-7 | TRBV28 | ASSLLAGDYEQY
TRBJ2-1 | TRBV6-1 | AGRGWASYNEQF
TRBJ2-2 | TRBV19 | ASSTPTNGKPGELF
TRBJ1-2 | TRBV29-1 | GVEDQGADYT
TRBJ2-1 | TRBV4-1 | ASSRETIYNEQF
TRBJ1-1 | TRBV6-6 | ASSLQTGQGGETF
TRBJ2-1 | TRBV9 | ASSVGGIHNEQF
TRBJ2-5 | TRBV6-5 | ASGYWGIQETQY
TRBJ2-2 | TRBV12-3/TRBV12-4 | ASSAYPTGELF
TRBJ2-3 | TRBV29-1 | SVAATGSTGTQY
TRBJ2-3 | TRBV11-2 | ASSLDLDTQY
TRBJ1-1 | TRBV12-3/TRBV12-4 | ASSPLAF
TRBJ2-7 | TRBV6-2/TRBV6-3 | ASSYNRESSEQY
TRBJ2-7 | TRBV6-6 | ASSYSVVRRSAREQY
TRBJ2-7 | TRBV5-4 | ASSSLGLAGYEHY
TRBJ1-5 | TRBV10-3 | AISVCEGDQPQH
TRBJ2-1 | TRBV29-1 | SVQQGANEQF
TRBJ1-2 | TRBV6-5 | ASTPHSNYSCT
TRBJ2-3 | TRBV11-3 | ASSLESRRTDTQY